One and the same sample provided the 12 T cell receptor beta chains below, sequenced in a study of neoadjuvant anti-PD-1 for oral cavity cancer. Sequencing was performed with immunoSEQ multiplex PCR; in TCRdb, only in-frame clones are kept and a portion is missing. The data hold some 10,000 clones, with 50% to 70% observed a single time. The sample's time point: after neoadjuvant nivolumab, at surgical resection. Sequenced here: tumor tissue, sampled after nivolumab (anti-PD-1) treatment. The source is a person between 35 and 79 years old with oral cavity squamous cell carcinoma.

The gene calls are TRBV19 and TRBJ1-1; 8 bases line up with TRBD1. The CDR3 totals 15 residues. Trimming took 3 bases from V and 0 from J; bases not matched to a gene: 3. The germline V gene encodes CDR1 LNHDA and CDR2 SQIVND (reference sequence). The CDR3 nucleotides read TGTGCCAGTAGTATTGGGACAGGTTTGAACACTGAAGCTTTCTTT. Its protein product is CASSIGTGLNTEAFF.

The V and J genes are TRBV6-1 and TRBJ1-1, with unresolved D. The CDR3 consists of 12 residues. Trimming took 2 bases from V and 7 from J, leaving 8 bases between them. CDR1 MNHNS and CDR2 SASEGT come from the germline V gene. The CDR3 here is CASSERADEAFF. DNA for the CDR3: TGTGCCAGCAGTGAAAGGGCAGATGAAGCTTTCTTT.

This clone was counted a few times. The gene calls are TRBV2 and TRBJ2-3, with TRBD2 identical over 12 bases. Germline V gene sequence: CDR1 SNHLY, CDR2 FYNNEI. The CDR3 totals 15 residues. The junction had 5 bases not matched to a gene; V was cut back by 6 bases and J by 4 bases. The CDR3 sequence is CASRAASGGADTQYF. The CDR3 coding sequence is TGTGCCAGCAGGGCGGCTAGCGGGGGGGCAGATACGCAGTATTTT. The whole variable domain, filled in from reference TRBV2 and TRBJ2-3, reads EPEVTQTPSHQVTQMGQEVILRCVPISNHLYFYWYRQILGQKVEFLVSFYNNEISEKSEIFDDQFSVERPDGSNFTLKIRSTKLEDSAMYFCASRAASGGADTQYFGPGTRLTVL.

V is TRBV10-3 and J is TRBJ2-1, with D hard to call. This CDR3 comprises 20 residues. Trimming stripped 3 bases from V and 2 bases from J, with 26 bases between. Germline CDR1 reads ENHRY; CDR2 reads SYGVKD. The CDR3 DNA is TGTGCCATCAGTGACCCACCTGCTAGTATTGACTCGAGAACCTACAATGAGCAGTTCTTC. It translates to CAISDPPASIDSRTYNEQFF.

The chain joins TRBV6-6 to TRBJ2-7; D perhaps matches TRBD2 (7 bases). CDR3 size: 14 residues. Trimming pared 8 bases from V and 4 bases from J, leaving 18 bases between. The V gene's germline CDR1 is MNHNY and CDR2 SVGAGI (reference sequence). CDR3 in DNA: TGTGCCAGCTCGCGGGGGCAGTTTAGATACGAGCAGTACTTC. Translating gives CASSRGQFRYEQYF.

This clone appeared a few times. This sequence joins TRBV5-4 and TRBJ2-2, with TRBD2 matching over 8 bases. The CDR3 runs 15 residues. V gave up 2 bases and J gave up 8 bases; unmatched junction bases: 8. Germline lookup yields CDR1 SGHNT and CDR2 YYREEE (reference sequence). CDR3 loop: CASSFGTRGEGELFF. The CDR3 DNA is TGTGCCAGCAGCTTTGGGACTAGGGGTGAAGGGGAGCTGTTTTTT.

The chain has TRBV11-3 and TRBJ2-1, with D possibly matching TRBD2 (6 bases). The length of the CDR3 is 14 residues. V was trimmed by 1 base and J by 7 bases, leaving 11 bases between them. From germline, CDR1 is SGHNT and CDR2 YENEEA. CDR3 nucleotide sequence: TGTGCCAGCAGCTTAGGCGCGGGATATAATGAGCAGTTCTTC. This codes for CASSLGAGYNEQFF.

V is TRBV5-4 and J is TRBJ1-1; D is uncertain. Germline CDR1 is SGHNT and CDR2 is YYREEE (reference sequence). V gave up 1 base and J gave up 0 bases, with 10 bases separating them. The CDR3 has 15 amino acids. The CDR3 loop reads CASSLSADMNTEAFF. In DNA form, the CDR3 reads TGTGCCAGCAGCTTGTCCGCAGATATGAACACTGAAGCTTTCTTT.

By share, this clone ranks as medium-sized. The CDR3 bases are TGTGCCTGGGGCTTCGGACAGGTTAACACTGAAGCTTTCTTT. Amino acids: CAWGFGQVNTEAFF. The V gene is TRBV30, the J gene TRBJ1-1, with 7 positions matching TRBD1. V was clipped by 5 bases and J by 2 bases; unmatched bases: 8. The CDR3 is 14 residues long. The germline V gene has CDR1 GTSNPN and CDR2 SVGIG (reference sequence).

This clone has a single count. The CDR3 reads CATKPGTASSYGYTF. The CDR3 bases are TGTGCCACCAAGCCCGGGACAGCTAGCTCATATGGCTACACCTTC. This sequence joins TRBV27 and TRBJ1-2; 7 nucleotides agree with TRBD1. Germline V gene lookup returns CDR1 MNHEY and CDR2 SMNVEV (reference sequence). The V and J ends lost 10 bases and 5 bases, in that order; junction bases with no gene match: 16. The CDR3 has 15 residues.

This chain uses TRBV30 with TRBJ2-2; TRBD2 matches at 9 bases. The CDR3 length is 15 residues. Looked up from germline, CDR1 is GTSNPN and CDR2 is SVGIG (reference sequence). Trimming at V came to 3 bases and at J to 4 bases, leaving 6 bases not matched to a gene. CDR3 in amino acids: CAWRRTSVGTGELFF. The CDR3 nucleotides are TGTGCCTGGAGGCGGACTAGCGTTGGCACCGGGGAGCTGTTTTTT.

The chain combines TRBV29-1 with TRBJ1-2; 8 nucleotides agree with TRBD1. V lost 1 base, J lost 6 bases, and 7 bases stayed unmatched. The CDR3 loop spans 14 amino acids. The germline V gene encodes CDR1 SQVTM and CDR2 ANQGSEA. The CDR3 loop is CSVEGGRGPNGYTF. CDR3 DNA sequence: TGCAGCGTTGAAGGGGGCAGGGGGCCGAATGGCTACACCTTC.